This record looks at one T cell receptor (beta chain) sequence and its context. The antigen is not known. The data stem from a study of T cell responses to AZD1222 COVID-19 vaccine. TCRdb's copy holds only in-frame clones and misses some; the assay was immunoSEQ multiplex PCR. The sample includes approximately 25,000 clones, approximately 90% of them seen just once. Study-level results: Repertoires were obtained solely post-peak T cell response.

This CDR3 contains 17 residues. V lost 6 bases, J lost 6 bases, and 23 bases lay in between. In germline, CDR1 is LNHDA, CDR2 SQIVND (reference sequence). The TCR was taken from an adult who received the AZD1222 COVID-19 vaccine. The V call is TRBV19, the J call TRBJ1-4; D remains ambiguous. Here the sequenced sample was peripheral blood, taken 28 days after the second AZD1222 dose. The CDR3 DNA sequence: TGTGCCAGTAGCGAGAGAATGGCTATGGTTGGCGATGAAAAACTGTTTTTT. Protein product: CASSERMAMVGDEKLFF.